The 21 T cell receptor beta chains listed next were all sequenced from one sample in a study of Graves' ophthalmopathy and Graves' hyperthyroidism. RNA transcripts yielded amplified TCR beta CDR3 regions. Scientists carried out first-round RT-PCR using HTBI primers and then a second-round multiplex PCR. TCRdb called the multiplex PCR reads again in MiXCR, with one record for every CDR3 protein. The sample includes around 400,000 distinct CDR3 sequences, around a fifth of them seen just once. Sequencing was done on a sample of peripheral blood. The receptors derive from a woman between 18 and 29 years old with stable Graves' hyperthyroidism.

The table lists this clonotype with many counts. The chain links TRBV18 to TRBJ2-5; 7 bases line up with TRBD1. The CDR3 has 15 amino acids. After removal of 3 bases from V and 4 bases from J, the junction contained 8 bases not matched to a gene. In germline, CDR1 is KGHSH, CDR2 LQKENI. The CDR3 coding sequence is TGTGCCAGCTCACCTCCAGCCGGGACAGTAGAGACCCAGTACTTC. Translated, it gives CASSPPAGTVETQYF.

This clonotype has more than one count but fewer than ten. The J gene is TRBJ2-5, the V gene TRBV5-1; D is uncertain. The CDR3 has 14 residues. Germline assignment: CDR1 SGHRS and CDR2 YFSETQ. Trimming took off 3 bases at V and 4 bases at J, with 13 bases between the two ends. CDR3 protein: CASSSRSRLETQYF. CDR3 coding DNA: TGCGCCAGCAGCTCCCGCTCACGGTTAGAGACCCAGTACTTC.

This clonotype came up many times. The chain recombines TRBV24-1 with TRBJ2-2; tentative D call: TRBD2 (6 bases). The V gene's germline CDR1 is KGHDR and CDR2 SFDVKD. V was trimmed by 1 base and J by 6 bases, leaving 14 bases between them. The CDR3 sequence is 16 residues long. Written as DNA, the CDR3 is TGTGCCACCAGTGATTTAGGGACTTCGCGATCCGGGGAGCTGTTTTTT. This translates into CATSDLGTSRSGELFF.

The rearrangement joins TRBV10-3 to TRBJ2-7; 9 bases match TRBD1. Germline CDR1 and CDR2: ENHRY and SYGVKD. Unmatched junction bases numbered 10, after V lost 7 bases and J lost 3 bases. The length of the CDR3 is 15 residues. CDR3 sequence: CAITTGGPNFYEQYF. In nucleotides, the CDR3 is TGTGCCATCACAACAGGGGGCCCAAACTTCTACGAGCAGTACTTC.

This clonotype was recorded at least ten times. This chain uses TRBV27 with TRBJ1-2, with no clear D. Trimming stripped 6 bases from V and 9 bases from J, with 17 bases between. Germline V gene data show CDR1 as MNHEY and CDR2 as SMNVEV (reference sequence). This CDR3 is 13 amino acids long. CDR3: CASSSGPSVRYTF. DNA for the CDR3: TGTGCCAGCAGCTCTGGACCGTCCGTACGCTACACCTTC.

The CDR3 protein is CASSLRGGQAAGANVLTF. In DNA, the CDR3 is TGTGCCAGCAGCCTAAGGGGGGGACAGGCTGCTGGGGCCAACGTCCTGACTTTC. The J gene is TRBJ2-6, the V gene TRBV11-1; tentatively, D is TRBD1 (8 bases). The ends were cut back, 5 bases at V and 2 bases at J, with 19 bases in the middle. Germline assignment: CDR1 SGHAT and CDR2 FQDESV (reference sequence). CDR3 length: 18 residues.

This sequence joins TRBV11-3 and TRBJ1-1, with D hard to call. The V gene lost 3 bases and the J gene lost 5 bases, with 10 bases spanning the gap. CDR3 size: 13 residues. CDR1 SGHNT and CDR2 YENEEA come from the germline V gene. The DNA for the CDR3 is TGTGCCAGCAGCTTGTTATTCGGGACTGAAGCTTTCTTT. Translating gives CASSLLFGTEAFF.

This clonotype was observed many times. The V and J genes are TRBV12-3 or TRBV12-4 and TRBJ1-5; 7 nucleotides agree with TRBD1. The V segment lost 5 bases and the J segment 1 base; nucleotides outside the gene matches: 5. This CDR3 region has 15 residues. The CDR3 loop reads CASSPGTVSNQPQHF. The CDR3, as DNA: TGTGCCAGCAGTCCCGGGACAGTAAGCAATCAGCCCCAGCATTTT.

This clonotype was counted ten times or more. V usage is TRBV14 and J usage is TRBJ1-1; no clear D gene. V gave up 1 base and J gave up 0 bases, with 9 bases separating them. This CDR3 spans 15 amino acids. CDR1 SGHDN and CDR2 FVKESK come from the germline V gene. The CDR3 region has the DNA TGTGCCAGCAGCCAAGCCCAAGTAGTGAACACTGAAGCTTTCTTT. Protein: CASSQAQVVNTEAFF.

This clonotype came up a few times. The CDR3 coding sequence is TGCAGTGCCCCCGGGGTCCGGGTTAACACTGAAGCTTTCTTT. It specifies CSAPGVRVNTEAFF. The J gene is TRBJ1-1, the V gene TRBV20-1; D is uncertain. CDR1 is DFQATT and CDR2 is SNEGSKA in the germline V gene (reference sequence). The CDR3 sequence is 14 residues long. V lost 6 bases, J lost 2 bases, and 16 bases lay in between.

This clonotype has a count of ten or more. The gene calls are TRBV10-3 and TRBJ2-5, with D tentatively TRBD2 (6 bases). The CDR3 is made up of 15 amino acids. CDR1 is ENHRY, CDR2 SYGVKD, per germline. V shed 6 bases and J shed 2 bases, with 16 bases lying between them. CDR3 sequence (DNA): TGTGCCATCAGCCACTCCCGGGAGAGGCAAGAGACCCAGTACTTC. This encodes CAISHSRERQETQYF.

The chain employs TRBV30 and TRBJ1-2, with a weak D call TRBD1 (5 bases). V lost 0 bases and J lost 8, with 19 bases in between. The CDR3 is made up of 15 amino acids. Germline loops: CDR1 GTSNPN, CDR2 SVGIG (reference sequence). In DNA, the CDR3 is TGTGCCTGGAGTGTACTTGCGACAGCGGTTGCGGGCTACACCTTC. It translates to CAWSVLATAVAGYTF.

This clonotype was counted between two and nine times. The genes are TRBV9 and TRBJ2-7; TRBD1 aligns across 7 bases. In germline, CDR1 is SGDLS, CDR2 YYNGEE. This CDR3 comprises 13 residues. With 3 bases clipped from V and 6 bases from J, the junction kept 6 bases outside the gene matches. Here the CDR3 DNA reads TGTGCCAGCAGCGGACAGGGACCTGGCGAGCAGTACTTC. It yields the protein CASSGQGPGEQYF.

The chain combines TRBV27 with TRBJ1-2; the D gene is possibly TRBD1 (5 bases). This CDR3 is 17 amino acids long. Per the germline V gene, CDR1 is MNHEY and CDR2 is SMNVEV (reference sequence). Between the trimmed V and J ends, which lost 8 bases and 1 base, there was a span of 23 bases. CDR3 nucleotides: TGTGCCAGCTGCGCTGGGGTAGGGGTTTTTAGTAACTATGGCTACACCTTC. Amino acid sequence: CASCAGVGVFSNYGYTF.

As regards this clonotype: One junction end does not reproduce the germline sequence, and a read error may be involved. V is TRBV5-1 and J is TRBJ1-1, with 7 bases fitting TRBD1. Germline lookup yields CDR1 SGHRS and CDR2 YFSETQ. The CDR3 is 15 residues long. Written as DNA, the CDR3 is TGCGCCAGCAGCTGGAGGACAGGAGGAAACACTGAAGCTTGCTTT. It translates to CASSWRTGGNTEACF.

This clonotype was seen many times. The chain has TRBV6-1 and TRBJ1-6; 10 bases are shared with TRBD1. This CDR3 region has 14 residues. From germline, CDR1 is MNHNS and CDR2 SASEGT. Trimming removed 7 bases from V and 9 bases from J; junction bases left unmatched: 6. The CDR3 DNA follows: TGTGCCAGCACCCGACAGGGGGCCGTTTCACCCCTCCACTTT. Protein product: CASTRQGAVSPLHF.

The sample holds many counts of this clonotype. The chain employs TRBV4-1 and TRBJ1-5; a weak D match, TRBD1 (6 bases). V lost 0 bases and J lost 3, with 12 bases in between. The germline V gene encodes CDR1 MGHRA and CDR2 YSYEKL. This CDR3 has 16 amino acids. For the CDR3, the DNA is TGCGCCAGCAGCCAAGAAGGGGGGCCCATCAATCAGCCCCAGCATTTT. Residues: CASSQEGGPINQPQHF.

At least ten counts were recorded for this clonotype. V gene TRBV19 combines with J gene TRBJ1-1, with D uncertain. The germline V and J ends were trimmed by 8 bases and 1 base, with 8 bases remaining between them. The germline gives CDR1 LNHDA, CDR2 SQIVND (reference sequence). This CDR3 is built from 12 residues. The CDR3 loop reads CASREGNTEAFF. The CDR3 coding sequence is TGTGCCAGTCGAGAGGGGAACACTGAAGCTTTCTTT.

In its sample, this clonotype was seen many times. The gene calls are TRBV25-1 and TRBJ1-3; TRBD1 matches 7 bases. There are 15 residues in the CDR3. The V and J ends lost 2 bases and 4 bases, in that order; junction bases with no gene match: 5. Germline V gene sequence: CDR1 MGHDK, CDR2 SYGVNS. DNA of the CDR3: TGTGCCAGCAGTGAAAGTAGACAGGGAGGAAACACCATATATTTT. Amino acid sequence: CASSESRQGGNTIYF.

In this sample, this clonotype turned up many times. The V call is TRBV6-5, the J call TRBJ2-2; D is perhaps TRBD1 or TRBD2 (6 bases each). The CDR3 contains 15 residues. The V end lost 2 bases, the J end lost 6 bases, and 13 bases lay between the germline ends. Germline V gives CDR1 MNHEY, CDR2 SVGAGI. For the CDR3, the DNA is TGTGCCAGCAGTTACGGGGCAGGGGAGGCCGGGGAGCTGTTTTTT. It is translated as CASSYGAGEAGELFF.

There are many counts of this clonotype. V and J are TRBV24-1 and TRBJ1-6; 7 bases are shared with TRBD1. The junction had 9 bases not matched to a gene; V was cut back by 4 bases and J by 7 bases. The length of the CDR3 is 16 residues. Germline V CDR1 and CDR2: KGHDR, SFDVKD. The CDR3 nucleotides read TGTGCCACCAGTGACCCAAGACAGGGCCCGAATTCACCCCTCCACTTT. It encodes CATSDPRQGPNSPLHF.